A single sample gave rise to the 13 T cell receptor beta chains below, sequenced in a study of OX40 agonist ivuxolimab in advanced cancers. The assay was immunoSEQ multiplex PCR, and TCRdb's table has in-frame clones only and misses some. In the table there are fewer than 25,000 clones, around four fifths of which are singletons. The source was CD4+ or CD8+ T cells sorted from blood, collected in a trial of the OX40 agonist ivuxolimab. The receptors derive from an adult with an advanced solid tumor such as melanoma, head and neck, liver or kidney cancer.

This sequence joins TRBV27 and TRBJ1-6; D remains ambiguous. CDR1 and CDR2 from the germline V gene are MNHEY and SMNVEV (reference sequence). The CDR3 sequence is 14 residues long. The V end lost 6 bases, the J end lost 4 bases, and 10 bases lay between the germline ends. The CDR3 reads CASRSLEYNSPLHF. The CDR3 bases are TGTGCCAGCAGGTCATTGGAATATAATTCACCCCTCCACTTT.

The chain combines TRBV21-1 with TRBJ2-5; the table assigns TRBD1, which was not confirmed against the DNA. TRBV21-1 represents a pseudogene. The CDR3 contains 14 residues. The DNA for the CDR3 is TGTGCCAGCAGCCAGAGAGAGGGGGAAGAGACCCAGTACTTC. Its protein product is CASSQREGEETQYF.

This chain links TRBV14 with TRBJ2-7, with a tentative D call TRBD1 (6 bases). Germline V lookup: CDR1 SGHDN, CDR2 FVKESK. CDR3 size: 12 residues. The ends were cut back, 4 bases at V and 4 bases at J, with 8 bases in the middle. The CDR3 nucleotides read TGTGCCAGCAGCCCCCAGGGGTACGAGCAGTACTTC. Protein product: CASSPQGYEQYF.

The V gene is TRBV2, the J gene TRBJ1-1; maybe TRBD1 (5 bases). The length of the CDR3 is 12 residues. Trimming cost V 4 bases and J 8 bases, with 11 bases left between them. Germline CDR1 reads SNHLY; CDR2 reads FYNNEI. CDR3 coding DNA: TGTGCCAGCAGTGGTGACAGCGCCGAAGCTTTCTTT. Its protein is CASSGDSAEAFF.

The rearrangement links TRBV7-9 to TRBJ2-1; D is unresolved. The CDR3 runs to 13 residues. V lost 1 base, J lost 4 bases, and 5 bases lay in between. CDR1 and CDR2 (germline): SEHNR, FQNEAQ (reference sequence). CDR3 residues: CASSLVYYNEQFF. CDR3 coding DNA: TGTGCCAGCAGCTTAGTTTATTACAATGAGCAGTTCTTC.

The rearrangement uses TRBV27 and TRBJ2-2, with D perhaps TRBD1 (6 bases). Germline V CDR1 and CDR2: MNHEY, SMNVEV (reference sequence). The CDR3 is 16 residues long. Deletions cut 3 bases from V and 0 bases from J, with 11 bases between. The CDR3 DNA is TGTGCCAGCAGTTTTTCACAGGGCGCGAACACCGGGGAGCTGTTTTTT. It encodes CASSFSQGANTGELFF.

This clone has more than one count but fewer than ten. The rearrangement joins TRBV2 to TRBJ2-7; TRBD1 aligns across 9 bases. The germline gives CDR1 SNHLY, CDR2 FYNNEI. The ends lost 3 bases at V and 3 bases at J; junction bases unmatched: 3. The CDR3 has 14 residues. CDR3 amino acids: CASSEGQGFYEQYF. DNA of the CDR3: TGTGCCAGCAGTGAGGGACAGGGATTCTACGAGCAGTACTTC. The whole variable domain, filled in from reference TRBV2 and TRBJ2-7, reads EPEVTQTPSHQVTQMGQEVILRCVPISNHLYFYWYRQILGQKVEFLVSFYNNEISEKSEIFDDQFSVERPDGSNFTLKIRSTKLEDSAMYFCASSEGQGFYEQYFGPGTRLTVT.

This chain joins TRBV7-3 and TRBJ2-1; 7 nucleotides agree with TRBD1. V shed 6 bases, J shed 4 bases, and the junction held 18 bases outside the gene matches. The CDR3 contains 18 residues. Germline-derived CDR1 and CDR2 are SGHTA and FQGTGA. The CDR3 here is CASSRTTLRGRRYNEQFF. The DNA for the CDR3 is TGTGCCAGCAGTCGTACCACGTTGAGGGGGCGAAGGTACAATGAGCAGTTCTTC.

The chain couples TRBV19 to TRBJ2-2; D unclear. The CDR3 is 13 residues long. Germline lookup yields CDR1 LNHDA and CDR2 SQIVND (reference sequence). The germline V and J ends were trimmed by 0 bases and 4 bases, with 3 bases remaining between them. This chain's CDR3 is CASSIDRTGELFF. In DNA, the CDR3 is TGTGCCAGTAGTATAGATCGCACCGGGGAGCTGTTTTTT.

In nucleotides, the CDR3 is TGTGCCAGCAGCCCGCCCAGCTATGGCTACACCTTC. It codes for CASSPPSYGYTF. The chain has TRBV7-9 and TRBJ1-2; no definite D call. The ends were cut back, 5 bases at V and 4 bases at J, with 8 bases in the middle. Germline V gives CDR1 SEHNR, CDR2 FQNEAQ (reference sequence). The CDR3 spans 12 residues.

This clone was found once. The chain couples TRBV2 to TRBJ2-7; 8 nucleotides align to TRBD1. Germline assignment: CDR1 SNHLY and CDR2 FYNNEI. Unmatched junction bases numbered 9, after V lost 7 bases and J lost 7 bases. The CDR3 has 13 residues. The DNA for the CDR3 is TGTGCCAGCACCGAAGGACAGGGTCGGGAGCAGTACTTC. It specifies CASTEGQGREQYF.

The sample holds one count of this clone. The chain carries TRBV9 and TRBJ1-1; TRBD1 matches at 7 bases. The trim removed 4 bases at V and 0 bases at J, leaving 9 bases unmatched. The CDR3 has 16 amino acids. Germline V gives CDR1 SGDLS, CDR2 YYNGEE. The CDR3 nucleotides are TGTGCCAGCAGCCCCCGACAGGGATCGGTGAACACTGAAGCTTTCTTT. Translating it yields CASSPRQGSVNTEAFF.

V usage is TRBV27 and J usage is TRBJ2-5, with unresolved D. Germline CDR1 and CDR2: MNHEY and SMNVEV (reference sequence). This CDR3 is built from 13 residues. The ends were cut back, 4 bases at V and 3 bases at J, with 9 bases in the middle. CDR3 loop: CASSYLGEETQYF. CDR3 nucleotide sequence: TGTGCCAGCAGTTACCTCGGAGAAGAGACCCAGTACTTC.